Listed below are T cell receptor beta chains from one sample, sequenced in a study of shared clonotypes between healthy human individuals. Repertoires were generated with immunoSEQ multiplex PCR, while TCRdb's copy carries only in-frame clones and drops some. The sample carries over 850,000 clones, around 78% recorded once. The sequencing sample was made of memory CD4+ T cells from PBMCs. These TCRs come from a man aged 18-30 years in good health. Some clones in this sample may be carry-over from other donors' samples. Both conserved end residues are part of each CDR3.

TRBV7-9	TRBJ2-7	14	CASSPNYSGGEQYF
TRBV5-1	TRBJ1-1	14	CASSPRSGNLEAFF
TRBV4-2	TRBJ1-6	16	CASSQVDMERRSPLHF
TRBV6-5	TRBJ1-2	16	CASSYSWTGGSYGYTF
TRBV28	TRBJ2-1	16	CASSLFGSGRINEQFF
TRBV6-5	TRBJ1-6	14	CASSYEANNSPLHF
TRBV30	TRBJ1-1	11	CAWSGRGGAFF
TRBV6-1	TRBJ2-2	14	CASQKGWNTGELFF
TRBV11-2	TRBJ1-1	19	CASSPTYGTATVMNTEAFF
TRBV4-2	TRBJ1-1	14	CASSQAGGFTEAFF
TRBV29-1	TRBJ2-3	15	CSAWTSGRRTDTQYF
TRBV27	TRBJ2-7	14	CASRNRDPWNEQYF
TRBV27	TRBJ1-3	14	CASSLGRRGNTIYF
TRBV5-4	TRBJ1-3	14	CASSLDGLGNTIYF
TRBV19	TRBJ2-7	14	CASSGIASTYEQYF
TRBV30	TRBJ2-5	12	CAWRFPQETQYF
TRBV7-2	TRBJ1-2	15	CASSLARGQGYGYTF
TRBV11-3	TRBJ1-1	14	CASSLDRFNTEAFF
TRBV7-9	TRBJ2-3	16	CASSPPGVGSTDTQYF
TRBV4-1	TRBJ1-4	17	CASSQESMGANNEKLFF
TRBV11-2	TRBJ1-3	15	CASSLDWGSGNTIYF
TRBV9	TRBJ1-5	12	CASSGIKRPQHF
TRBV11-1	TRBJ2-5	14	CASSILAVGETQYF
TRBV15	TRBJ2-7	14	CATTKGQGSSEQYF
TRBV19	TRBJ1-5	14	CATSEGSGNQPQHF
TRBV5-1	TRBJ2-2	15	CASSLYPDGTGELFF
TRBV30	TRBJ1-1	14	CAWSVRGINTEAFF
TRBV28	TRBJ1-5	13	CASSLAGDQPQHF
TRBV28	TRBJ1-4	13	CASSPGALEKLFF
TRBV6-5	TRBJ2-1	11	CASRTPDEQFF
TRBV13	TRBJ2-5	16	CASSRHISGSGETQYF
TRBV29-1	TRBJ1-1	11	CSARDNTEAFF
TRBV5-1	TRBJ2-7	17	CASSLVLIGQGFHEQYF
TRBV2	TRBJ1-5	13	CATKGQAGQPQHF
TRBV5-4	TRBJ2-2	16	CASSLLGQGRAGELFF
TRBV29-1	TRBJ2-2	12	CSVSYLAGELFF
TRBV28	TRBJ2-7	15	CASSAPGLAGGEQYF
TRBV15	TRBJ1-1	15	CATSREMGARSEAFF
TRBV5-1	TRBJ2-3	14	CASRRRTGTDTQYF
TRBV27	TRBJ2-5	12	CASGTLGETQYF
TRBV7-6	TRBJ2-7	15	CASSLTSGRAYEQYF